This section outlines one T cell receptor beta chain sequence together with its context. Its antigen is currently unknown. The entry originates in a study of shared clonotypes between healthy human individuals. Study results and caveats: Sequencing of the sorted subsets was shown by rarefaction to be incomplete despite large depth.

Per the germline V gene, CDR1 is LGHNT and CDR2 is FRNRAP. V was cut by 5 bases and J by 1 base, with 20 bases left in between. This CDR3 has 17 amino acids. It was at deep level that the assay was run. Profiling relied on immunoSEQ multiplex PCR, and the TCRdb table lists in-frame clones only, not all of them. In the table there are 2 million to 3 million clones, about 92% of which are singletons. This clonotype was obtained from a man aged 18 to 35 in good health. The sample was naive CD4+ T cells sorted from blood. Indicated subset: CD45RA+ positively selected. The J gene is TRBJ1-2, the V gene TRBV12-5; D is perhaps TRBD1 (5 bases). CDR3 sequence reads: CASGLPGGGALNYGYTF. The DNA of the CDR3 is TGTGCTAGTGGTCTACCCGGGGGAGGGGCCCTTAACTATGGCTACACCTTC.